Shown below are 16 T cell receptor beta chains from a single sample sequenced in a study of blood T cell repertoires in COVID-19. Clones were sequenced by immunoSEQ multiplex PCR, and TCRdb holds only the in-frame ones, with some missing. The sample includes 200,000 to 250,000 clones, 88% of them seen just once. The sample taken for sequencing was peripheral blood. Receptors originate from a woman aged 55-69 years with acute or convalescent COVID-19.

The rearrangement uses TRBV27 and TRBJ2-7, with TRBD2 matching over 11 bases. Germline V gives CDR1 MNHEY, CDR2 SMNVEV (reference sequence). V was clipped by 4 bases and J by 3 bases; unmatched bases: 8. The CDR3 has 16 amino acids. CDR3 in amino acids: CASSYSIAGGFYEQYF. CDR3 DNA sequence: TGTGCCAGCAGTTACTCTATAGCGGGGGGGTTCTACGAGCAGTACTTC.

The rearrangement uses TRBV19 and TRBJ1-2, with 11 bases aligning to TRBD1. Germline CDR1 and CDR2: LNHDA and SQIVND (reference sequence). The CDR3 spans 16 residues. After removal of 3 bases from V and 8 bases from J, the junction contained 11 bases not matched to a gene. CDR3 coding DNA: TGTGCCAGTAGTATTCCTGTATGGACAGGGGGCGCGGGCTACACCTTC. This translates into CASSIPVWTGGAGYTF.

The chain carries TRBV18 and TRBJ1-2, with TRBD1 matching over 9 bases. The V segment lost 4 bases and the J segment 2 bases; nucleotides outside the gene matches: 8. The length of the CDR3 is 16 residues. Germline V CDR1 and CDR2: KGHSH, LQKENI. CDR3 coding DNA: TGTGCCAGCTCACGCGGACAGGGGCCCCAGAACTATGGCTACACCTTC. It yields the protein CASSRGQGPQNYGYTF.

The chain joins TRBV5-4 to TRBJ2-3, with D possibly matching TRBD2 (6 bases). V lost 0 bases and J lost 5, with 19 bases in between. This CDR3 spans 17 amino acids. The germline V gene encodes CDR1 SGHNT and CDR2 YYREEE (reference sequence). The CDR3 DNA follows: TGTGCCAGCAGCTTGGCCTTGACTAGAGATAAGGGAGATACGCAGTATTTT. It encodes CASSLALTRDKGDTQYF. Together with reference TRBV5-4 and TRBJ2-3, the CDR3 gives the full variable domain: ETGVTQSPTHLIKTRGQQVTLRCSSQSGHNTVSWYQQALGQGPQFIFQYYREEENGRGNFPPRFSGLQFPNYSSELNVNALELDDSALYLCASSLALTRDKGDTQYFGPGTRLTVL.

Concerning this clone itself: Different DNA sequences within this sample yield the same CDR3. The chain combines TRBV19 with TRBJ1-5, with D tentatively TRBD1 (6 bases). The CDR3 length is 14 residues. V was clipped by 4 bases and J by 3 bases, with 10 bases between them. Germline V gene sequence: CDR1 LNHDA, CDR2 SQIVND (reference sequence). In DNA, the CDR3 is TGTGCCAGTAGTAGCACAGGGTCCAATCAGCCCCAGCATTTT. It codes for CASSSTGSNQPQHF. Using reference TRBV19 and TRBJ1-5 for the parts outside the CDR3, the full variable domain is DGGITQSPKYLFRKEGQNVTLSCEQNLNHDAMYWYRQDPGQGLRLIYYSQIVNDFQKGDIAEGYSVSREKKESFPLTVTSAQKNPTAFYLCASSSTGSNQPQHFGDGTRLSIL.

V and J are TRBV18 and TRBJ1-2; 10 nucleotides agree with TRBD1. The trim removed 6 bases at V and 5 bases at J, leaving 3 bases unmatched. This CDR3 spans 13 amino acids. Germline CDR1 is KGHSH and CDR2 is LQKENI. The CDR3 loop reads CASSTGGGYGYTF. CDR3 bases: TGTGCCAGCTCGACAGGGGGCGGGTATGGCTACACCTTC.

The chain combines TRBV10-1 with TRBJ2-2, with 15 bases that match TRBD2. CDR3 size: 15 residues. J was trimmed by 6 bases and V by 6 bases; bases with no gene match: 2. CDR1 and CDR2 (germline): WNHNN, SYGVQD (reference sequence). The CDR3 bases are TGCGCCAGCAGGGGACTAGCGGGAGGAGCCGGGGAGCTGTTTTTT. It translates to CASRGLAGGAGELFF.

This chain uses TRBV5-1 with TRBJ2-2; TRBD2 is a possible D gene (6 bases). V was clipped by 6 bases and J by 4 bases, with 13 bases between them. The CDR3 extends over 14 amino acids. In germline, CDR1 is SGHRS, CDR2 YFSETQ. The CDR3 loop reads CASTIRAGTGELFF. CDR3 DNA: TGCGCCAGCACCATTCGAGCGGGCACCGGGGAGCTGTTTTTT.

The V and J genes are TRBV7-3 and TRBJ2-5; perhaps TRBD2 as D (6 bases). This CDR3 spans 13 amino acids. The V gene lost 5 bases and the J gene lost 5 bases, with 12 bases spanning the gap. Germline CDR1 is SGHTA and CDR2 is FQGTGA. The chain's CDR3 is CASSAPGGETQYF. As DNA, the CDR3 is TGTGCCAGCAGCGCCCCAGGAGGGGAGACCCAGTACTTC.

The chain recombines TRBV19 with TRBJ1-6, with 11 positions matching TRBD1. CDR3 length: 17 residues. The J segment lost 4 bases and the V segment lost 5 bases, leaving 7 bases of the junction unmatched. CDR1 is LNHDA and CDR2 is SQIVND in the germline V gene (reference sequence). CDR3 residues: CASSPGTGGRYNSPLHF. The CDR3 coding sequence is TGTGCCAGTAGTCCGGGGACAGGGGGAAGATATAATTCACCCCTCCACTTT.

The CDR3 region is CASSAAGTGGEKLFF. In nucleotides, the CDR3 is TGTGCCAGCAGCGCTGCCGGGACAGGGGGAGAAAAACTGTTTTTT. The chain combines TRBV7-8 with TRBJ1-4, with TRBD1 matching 11 bases. The CDR3 runs to 15 residues. V shed 5 bases and J 8 bases; nucleotides not matched to a gene: 7. Per the germline V gene, CDR1 is SGHVS and CDR2 is FQNEAQ. Full variable domain (rest looked up from reference TRBV7-8 and TRBJ1-4): GAGVSQSPRYKVAKRGQDVALRCDPISGHVSLFWYQQALGQGPEFLTYFQNEAQLDKSGLPSDRFFAERPEGSVSTLKIQRTQQEDSAVYLCASSAAGTGGEKLFFGSGTQLSVL.

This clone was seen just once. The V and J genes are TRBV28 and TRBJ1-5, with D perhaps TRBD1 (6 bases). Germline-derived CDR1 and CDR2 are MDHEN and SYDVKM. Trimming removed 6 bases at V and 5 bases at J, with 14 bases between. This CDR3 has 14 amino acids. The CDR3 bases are TGTGCCAGCAGCCCCGGGGGGCCGGATCAGCCCCAGCATTTT. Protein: CASSPGGPDQPQHF. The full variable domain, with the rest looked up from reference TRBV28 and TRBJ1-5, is DVKVTQSSRYLVKRTGEKVFLECVQDMDHENMFWYRQDPGLGLRLIYFSYDVKMKEKGDIPEGYSVSREKKERFSLILESASTNQTSMYLCASSPGGPDQPQHFGDGTRLSIL.

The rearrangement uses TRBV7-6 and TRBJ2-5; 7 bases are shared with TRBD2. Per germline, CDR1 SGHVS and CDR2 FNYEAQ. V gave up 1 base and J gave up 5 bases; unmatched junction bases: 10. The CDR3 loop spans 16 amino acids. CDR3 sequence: CASSLGWTRGRETQYF. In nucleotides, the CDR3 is TGTGCCAGCAGCTTAGGTTGGACTAGGGGCCGGGAGACCCAGTACTTC.

CDR3 coding DNA: TGTGCCAGCAGCCCCCAGAGCGGGCCGTACCAAGAGACCCAGTACTTC. Protein product: CASSPQSGPYQETQYF. The chain has TRBV11-2 and TRBJ2-5, with TRBD2 as a possible D gene (6 bases). The CDR3 runs to 16 residues. CDR1 and CDR2 (germline): SGHAT, FQNNGV. Trimming removed 5 bases at V and 0 bases at J, with 16 bases between.

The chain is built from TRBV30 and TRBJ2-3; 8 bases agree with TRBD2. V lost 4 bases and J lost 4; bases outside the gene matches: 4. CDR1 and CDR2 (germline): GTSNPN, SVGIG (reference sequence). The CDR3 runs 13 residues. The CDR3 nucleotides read TGTGCCTGGAACGGGGGGGCCTCAGATACGCAGTATTTT. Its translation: CAWNGGASDTQYF. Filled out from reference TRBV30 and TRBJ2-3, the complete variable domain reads SQTIHQWPATLVQPVGSPLSLECTVEGTSNPNLYWYRQAAGRGLQLLFYSVGIGQISSEVPQNLSASRPQDRQFILSSKKLLLSDSGFYLCAWNGGASDTQYFGPGTRLTVL.

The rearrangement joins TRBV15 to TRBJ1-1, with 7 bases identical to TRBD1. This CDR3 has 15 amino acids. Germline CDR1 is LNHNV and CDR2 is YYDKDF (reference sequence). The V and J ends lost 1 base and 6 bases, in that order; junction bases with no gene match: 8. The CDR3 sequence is CATSRAPTGIPEAFF. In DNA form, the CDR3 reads TGTGCCACCAGCAGAGCGCCGACAGGGATCCCTGAAGCTTTCTTT.